This entry is about one T cell receptor (beta chain). Its antigen is unidentified. Genomic DNA (from each subset) was split evenly across several immunoSEQ plates. Generated by immunoSEQ multiplex PCR, the TCRdb table keeps only in-frame clones and is missing some. The table shows approximately 840,000 clones, with 96% occurring only once. CD8 cells classed as naive were CD45RO-negative and positively selected for CCR7, excluding terminally differentiated effector memory CD45RA+ cells. The CDR3 runs 14 residues. The V gene's germline CDR1 is SQVTM and CDR2 ANQGSEA. V was clipped by 0 bases and J by 3 bases; unmatched bases: 5. The sample belongs to a study of shared clonotypes between healthy human individuals. Overall study results and limits: Relative to their counterparts shared across all four donors, non-shared clonotypes exhibited diminished generation probabilities.

This chain connects TRBV29-1 to TRBJ2-7; 7 bases are a match to TRBD2. The sample consisted of naive CD8+ T cells sorted from blood. The source of this sequence is a man aged 25 to 45 in good health. The CDR3 reads CSVEDFSGDYEQYF. CDR3 DNA sequence: TGCAGCGTTGAAGATTTCAGCGGGGACTACGAGCAGTACTTC.